The rows below give T cell receptor beta chains drawn from one sample of a study of T cell responses to AZD1222 COVID-19 vaccine. Using immunoSEQ multiplex PCR, the repertoire was profiled, and TCRdb retains in-frame clones only, with some absent. Of roughly 86,000 clones detected, 85% appear once; the ten largest clones hold roughly 4.7%. The sample consisted of peripheral blood, taken 28 days after the second AZD1222 dose. The receptors were sampled from an adult who received the AZD1222 COVID-19 vaccine. Each CDR3 is given with its conserved first and last residue. Fields, in order: D gene, J gene, clone size, V gene, CDR3 DNA, CDR3 protein. A D gene is named only where the DNA matches it firmly. Clone size is shown for a subset of rows, as once, few, many or a class of expanded clone.

D: .
J: TRBJ1-1
size: .
V: TRBV10-3
DNA: TGTGCCATCAGGAAAAATCTGAACACTGAAGCTTTCTTT
CDR3: CAIRKNLNTEAFF

D: TRBD1
J: TRBJ1-5
size: .
V: TRBV27
DNA: TGTGCCAGCAGTTTGACAGGGGGCAATCAGCCCCAGCATTTT
CDR3: CASSLTGGNQPQHF

D: TRBD1
J: TRBJ2-3
size: .
V: TRBV28
DNA: TGTGCCAGCAGTCCCCCCCTACAGGGGCCCCCGGCGCAGTATTTT
CDR3: CASSPPLQGPPAQYF

D: TRBD1
J: TRBJ1-5
size: .
V: TRBV4-2
DNA: TGTGCCAGCAGCCAAACTTCTACGGGACAGGGGGTGCGTCAGCCCCAGCATTTT
CDR3: CASSQTSTGQGVRQPQHF

D: .
J: TRBJ2-7
size: .
V: TRBV20-1
DNA: TGCAGTGCTAGTAACGGTCCCTACGAGCAGTACTTC
CDR3: CSASNGPYEQYF

D: .
J: TRBJ2-5
size: many
V: TRBV9
DNA: TGTGCCAGCAGCGTAGTTGGGGGGCATCAAGAGACCCAGTACTTC
CDR3: CASSVVGGHQETQYF

D: .
J: TRBJ2-1
size: .
V: TRBV10-2
DNA: TGCGCCAGCAGTGAGAATATGGCCGACCAGGGCAATGAGCAGTTCTTC
CDR3: CASSENMADQGNEQFF

D: TRBD1
J: TRBJ1-3
size: .
V: TRBV7-8
DNA: TGTGCCAGCAGCTTATTTGACAGGGGGACGAACACCATATATTTT
CDR3: CASSLFDRGTNTIYF

D: .
J: TRBJ1-2
size: .
V: TRBV24-1
DNA: TGTGCCACCAGTGCCAGCTTCTTGGACACCTCAAACTATGGCTACACCTTC
CDR3: CATSASFLDTSNYGYTF

D: .
J: TRBJ2-1
size: .
V: TRBV27
DNA: TGTGCCAGCAGTTTATCGAGGCTAGCAAACAATGAGCAGTTCTTC
CDR3: CASSLSRLANNEQFF

D: .
J: TRBJ1-2
size: .
V: TRBV4-3
DNA: TGCGCCAGCAGCCAAGAAGGTGGGGGGGGCTTGTTCGATGGCTACACCTTC
CDR3: CASSQEGGGGLFDGYTF

D: TRBD2
J: TRBJ2-7
size: .
V: TRBV5-1
DNA: TGCGCCAGCAGCCTAAGGGAATCAGCGGGGTATGCCTACGAGCAGTACTTC
CDR3: CASSLRESAGYAYEQYF

D: .
J: TRBJ2-7
size: .
V: TRBV7-9
DNA: TGTGCCAGCAGCTTCCCCAGGGGATCTTCTTACGAGCAGTACTTC
CDR3: CASSFPRGSSYEQYF

D: TRBD2
J: TRBJ2-1
size: .
V: TRBV28
DNA: TGTGCCAGCAGGGGGGGAGTAGCGGGAGTCAATGAGCAGTTCTTC
CDR3: CASRGGVAGVNEQFF

D: TRBD1
J: TRBJ2-1
size: .
V: TRBV28
DNA: TGTGCCAGCAGTCGTCGGGACAGAGGGCAGTTCTTC
CDR3: CASSRRDRGQFF

D: .
J: TRBJ1-2
size: .
V: TRBV19
DNA: TGTGCCAGTAGTCCGGGTTATAACTATGGCTACACCTTC
CDR3: CASSPGYNYGYTF

D: .
J: TRBJ1-1
size: .
V: TRBV7-6
DNA: TGTGCCAGCAGCCGAGACCCGCCCGGGACGGACTCAAACACTGAAGCTTTCTTT
CDR3: CASSRDPPGTDSNTEAFF

D: TRBD1
J: TRBJ2-7
size: once
V: TRBV19
DNA: TGTGCCAGTGATACAGGACAGGGACCTTCCTACGAGCAGTACTTC
CDR3: CASDTGQGPSYEQYF

D: TRBD1
J: TRBJ1-2
size: .
V: TRBV3-1/TRBV3-2
DNA: TGTGCCAGCAGCCAGTCCAGGGGGAATGGCTACACCTTC
CDR3: CASSQSRGNGYTF

D: .
J: TRBJ2-5
size: .
V: TRBV25-1
DNA: TGTGCCAGCAGTGAACGGGGGTTCGAAGAGACCCAGTACTTC
CDR3: CASSERGFEETQYF

D: .
J: TRBJ1-2
size: .
V: TRBV5-1
DNA: TGCGCCAGCAGCCCCGACGGCCCAGAGGACTATGGCTACACCTTC
CDR3: CASSPDGPEDYGYTF

D: .
J: TRBJ2-1
size: once
V: TRBV9
DNA: TGTGCCAGCAGCGTAGACCCGCCCGGTGGTAGCCTGGATGAGCAGTTCTTC
CDR3: CASSVDPPGGSLDEQFF

D: TRBD2
J: TRBJ2-1
size: many
V: TRBV10-1
DNA: TGCGCCAGCAGTGAGTTACTAGCGGCCAATGAGCAGTTCTTC
CDR3: CASSELLAANEQFF

D: .
J: TRBJ2-1
size: .
V: TRBV5-1
DNA: TGCGCCAGCAGCCTTCGCCCCAATTACAGGGATGAAGACAATGAGCAGTTCTTC
CDR3: CASSLRPNYRDEDNEQFF

D: .
J: TRBJ1-1
size: once
V: TRBV29-1
DNA: TGCAGCGTCCGGGATTCCGGTGAAGCTTTCTTT
CDR3: CSVRDSGEAFF

D: .
J: TRBJ1-6
size: .
V: TRBV21-1
DNA: TGTGCCAGCAGCGAACAACAGGGAACCAACTCCTATAATTCACCCCTCCACTTT
CDR3: CASSEQQGTNSYNSPLHF

D: .
J: TRBJ2-1
size: .
V: TRBV18
DNA: TGTGCCAGCTCACCGCCCTTGGCGCCATCCGCCGGGTTGGGGCAGTTCTTC
CDR3: CASSPPLAPSAGLGQFF

D: .
J: TRBJ1-2
size: .
V: TRBV18
DNA: TGTGCCAGCTCACCACGTGACAGCCTTAACTATGGCTACACCTTC
CDR3: CASSPRDSLNYGYTF

D: TRBD1
J: TRBJ1-2
size: few
V: TRBV13
DNA: TGTGCCAGCAGCCTGACAGGGGGCACGGGCGGCTACACCTTC
CDR3: CASSLTGGTGGYTF

D: .
J: TRBJ1-4
size: .
V: TRBV4-3
DNA: TGCGCCAGCAGCAAAAGGGAGGGAGTGGGGGAAAAACTGTTTTTT
CDR3: CASSKREGVGEKLFF

D: .
J: TRBJ2-1
size: .
V: TRBV10-1
DNA: TGCGCCAGCAGTGATACAGCTTTTTCTCCTTCCGAGCAGTTCTTC
CDR3: CASSDTAFSPSEQFF

D: .
J: TRBJ2-3
size: .
V: TRBV5-4
DNA: TGTGCCAGCTCTGACCAGCGGTCCACAGATACGCAGTATTTT
CDR3: CASSDQRSTDTQYF

D: .
J: TRBJ1-2
size: .
V: TRBV6-5
DNA: TGTGCCAGCAGTAGAGGGTCGCGGTATGGCTACACCTTC
CDR3: CASSRGSRYGYTF

D: TRBD1
J: TRBJ2-1
size: .
V: TRBV7-2
DNA: TGTGCCAGCAGCTTCGAAGGGGGCGCATTTTACAATGAGCAGTTCTTC
CDR3: CASSFEGGAFYNEQFF

D: .
J: TRBJ2-1
size: .
V: TRBV10-3
DNA: TGTGCCATCAGTGAAGGCGGTTCAACCTACAATGAGCAGTTCTTC
CDR3: CAISEGGSTYNEQFF

D: .
J: TRBJ2-4
size: .
V: TRBV10-3
DNA: TGTGCCATCAGTGAGACCCAGGTACGGTCAAACATTCAGTACTTC
CDR3: CAISETQVRSNIQYF

D: .
J: TRBJ1-5
size: .
V: TRBV15
DNA: TGTGCCACCAGCAGAGATACCGGGTGGGATCAGCCCCAGCATTTT
CDR3: CATSRDTGWDQPQHF

D: TRBD2
J: TRBJ2-3
size: .
V: TRBV6-5
DNA: TGTGCCAGCAGTTACCTAGCGGATGAGGTAGATACGCAGTATTTT
CDR3: CASSYLADEVDTQYF

D: .
J: TRBJ1-5
size: .
V: TRBV7-6
DNA: TGTGCCAGCAGCTTAGGGCAGGGTTCCAATCAGCCCCAGCATTTT
CDR3: CASSLGQGSNQPQHF

D: .
J: TRBJ1-2
size: .
V: TRBV20-1
DNA: TGCAGTGCTACCGACAACTATGGCTACACCTTC
CDR3: CSATDNYGYTF

D: .
J: TRBJ2-6
size: .
V: TRBV6-2/TRBV6-3
DNA: TGTGCCAGCAGACCTCCGGCTGGGGCCAACGTCCTGACTTTC
CDR3: CASRPPAGANVLTF

D: TRBD1
J: TRBJ1-5
size: .
V: TRBV6-2/TRBV6-3
DNA: TGTGCCAGCAGTTACTCAACAGGGGTTGGCAATCAGCCCCAGCATTTT
CDR3: CASSYSTGVGNQPQHF

D: TRBD1
J: TRBJ2-1
size: .
V: TRBV3-1/TRBV3-2
DNA: TGTGCCAGCAGCCAAGATCGCGAGGGGGCAAGGTACAATGAGCAGTTCTTC
CDR3: CASSQDREGARYNEQFF

D: TRBD1
J: TRBJ2-1
size: .
V: TRBV10-3
DNA: TGTGCCATCGAGACCGGGACAGGGTCGTACAATGAGCAGTTCTTC
CDR3: CAIETGTGSYNEQFF

D: .
J: TRBJ1-6
size: .
V: TRBV11-2
DNA: TGTGCCAGCAGCTCCTACCGGGGCCAAAATTCACCCCTCCACTTT
CDR3: CASSSYRGQNSPLHF

D: .
J: TRBJ1-6
size: .
V: TRBV12-3/TRBV12-4
DNA: TGTGCCAGCAGCCCACAATTTAATTCACCCCTCCACTTT
CDR3: CASSPQFNSPLHF

D: TRBD1
J: TRBJ1-2
size: .
V: TRBV30
DNA: TGTGCCTGGAGTACCGACAGGGTCGGGGGCTACACCTTC
CDR3: CAWSTDRVGGYTF

D: TRBD2
J: TRBJ2-7
size: .
V: TRBV7-2
DNA: TGTGCCAGCAGCCCCCAGGCACTAGCGGGGCCCCGTACCTACGAGCAGTACTTC
CDR3: CASSPQALAGPRTYEQYF

D: .
J: TRBJ1-1
size: .
V: TRBV27
DNA: TGTGCCAGCAGTTCCGCGGGGTGGGGTCTAGAAGCTTTCTTT
CDR3: CASSSAGWGLEAFF